This entry describes one T cell receptor beta chain. Clones were sequenced by immunoSEQ multiplex PCR, and TCRdb holds only the in-frame ones, with some missing. This table has a few hundred thousand clones, around nine tenths appearing once. This sample was taken from a study of blood T cell repertoires in COVID-19. This CDR3 region has 16 residues. The receptor was derived from a woman in her twenties or thirties who had recovered from COVID-19. Sequencing input: PBMCs or T cells enriched from blood (not recorded which). V usage is TRBV12-2 and J usage is TRBJ2-7; the DNA was not used to check the table's D call, TRBD1. TRBV12-2 is annotated as a pseudogene. CDR3 protein: CASRYFHRDKYYEQYF. The CDR3, as DNA: TGTGCAAGTCGCTACTTTCATAGAGACAAGTACTACGAGCAGTACTTC.